This passage covers 13 T cell receptor beta chains from one sample sequenced in a study of blood T cell repertoires in COVID-19. Measured with immunoSEQ multiplex PCR; TCRdb has only the in-frame clones, and not every one. The table includes under 110,000 clones, around 94% detected once. Input material: peripheral blood. The receptors stem from a man aged 45-65 years with active COVID-19.

The CDR3: CASGDRAYEQYF. The CDR3 DNA is TGTGCCAGCGGGGACAGGGCTTACGAGCAGTACTTC. The chain recombines TRBV28 with TRBJ2-7, with 9 bases identical to TRBD1. Looked up from germline, CDR1 is MDHEN and CDR2 is SYDVKM. The trim removed 8 bases at V and 4 bases at J, leaving 3 bases unmatched. This CDR3 spans 12 amino acids.

The CDR3 DNA sequence: TGCAGTGCTAGTCCCGGGTCCACTGAAGCTTTCTTT. Its protein product is CSASPGSTEAFF. This chain connects TRBV20-1 to TRBJ1-1; D unclear. Trimming took off 3 bases at V and 4 bases at J, with 9 bases between the two ends. Germline assignment: CDR1 DFQATT and CDR2 SNEGSKA (reference sequence). CDR3 size: 12 residues.

The chain couples TRBV6-6 to TRBJ2-2, with TRBD2 identical over 9 bases. Germline-derived CDR1 and CDR2 are MNHNY and SVGAGI (reference sequence). Losses at the gene ends were 2 bases for V and 4 bases for J; bases not matched to a gene: 5. The CDR3 loop spans 16 amino acids. CDR3 loop: CASSYAGGRVTGELFF. The CDR3 DNA sequence: TGTGCCAGCAGTTACGCGGGGGGGCGAGTCACCGGGGAGCTGTTTTTT.

This clone was observed a single time. This rearrangement joins TRBV28 to TRBJ1-6, with 8 bases fitting TRBD1. The CDR3 covers 17 residues. Germline loops: CDR1 MDHEN, CDR2 SYDVKM. J lost 7 bases, V lost 4 bases, and 12 bases had no gene match. CDR3 in amino acids: CASSSGTGWFGNSPLHF. CDR3 sequence (DNA): TGTGCCAGCAGTTCCGGGACAGGTTGGTTTGGGAATTCACCCCTCCACTTT.

V gene TRBV15 combines with J gene TRBJ1-4; D remains ambiguous. Trimming pared 0 bases from V and 8 bases from J, leaving 13 bases between. Germline assignment: CDR1 LNHNV and CDR2 YYDKDF (reference sequence). The CDR3 runs 15 residues. CDR3 coding DNA: TGTGCCACCAGCAGAGATTGGCAGGTCTCGGAAAAACTGTTTTTT. As protein: CATSRDWQVSEKLFF.

This chain uses TRBV19 with TRBJ1-2; TRBD1 matches at 10 bases. The CDR3 has 14 residues. Germline V gene sequence: CDR1 LNHDA, CDR2 SQIVND (reference sequence). Trimming took 7 bases from V and 6 from J; bases not matched to a gene: 8. This chain's CDR3 is CASIDLGQGDGYTF. The CDR3 bases are TGTGCCAGTATAGATCTCGGACAGGGGGATGGCTACACCTTC. Based on the CDR3 plus reference TRBV19 and TRBJ1-2, the full variable domain is DGGITQSPKYLFRKEGQNVTLSCEQNLNHDAMYWYRQDPGQGLRLIYYSQIVNDFQKGDIAEGYSVSREKKESFPLTVTSAQKNPTAFYLCASIDLGQGDGYTFGSGTRLTVV.

The CDR3 sequence: CASSLGGSPNEQYF. CDR3 coding DNA: TGTGCCAGCAGCTTAGGGGGCAGCCCCAACGAGCAGTACTTC. The chain uses TRBV11-2 and TRBJ2-7, with a weak D call TRBD1 (5 bases). Germline CDR1 is SGHAT and CDR2 is FQNNGV. CDR3 size: 14 residues. V was trimmed by 1 base and J by 5 bases, leaving 12 bases between them.

The chain has TRBV28 and TRBJ1-5; 10 bases agree with TRBD1. J gave up 7 bases and V 2 bases, and 5 bases lay outside the gene matches. Germline lookup yields CDR1 MDHEN and CDR2 SYDVKM. The CDR3 has 15 amino acids. For the CDR3, the DNA is TGTGCCAGCAGTTTACCGGGACAGGGGATCCAGCCCCAGCATTTT. Its translation: CASSLPGQGIQPQHF.

This chain uses TRBV5-6 with TRBJ2-3, with no clear D. With 4 bases removed from V and 2 bases from J, the gap between germline ends came to 14 bases. The germline V gene encodes CDR1 SGHDT and CDR2 YYEEEE. The CDR3 runs to 15 residues. CDR3: CASSVGAGDTDTQYF. CDR3 in DNA: TGTGCCAGCAGCGTCGGTGCAGGCGACACAGATACGCAGTATTTT.

The V call is TRBV5-1, the J call TRBJ2-1; 7 bases agree with TRBD2. J lost 4 bases, V lost 9 bases, and 16 bases had no gene match. CDR3 length: 16 residues. Germline CDR1 and CDR2: SGHRS and YFSETQ. The CDR3 DNA reads as TGCGCCACCGCGGGGACTGCGGGAGTTCGATACAATGAGCAGTTCTTC. This sequence encodes CATAGTAGVRYNEQFF. Full variable domain (missing parts from reference TRBV5-1 and TRBJ2-1): KAGVTQTPRYLIKTRGQQVTLSCSPISGHRSVSWYQQTPGQGLQFLFEYFSETQRNKGNFPGRFSGRQFSNSRSEMNVSTLELGDSALYLCATAGTAGVRYNEQFFGPGTRLTVL.

The chain uses TRBV5-1 and TRBJ1-1; no clear D gene. V was clipped by 0 bases and J by 1 base, with 7 bases between them. The V gene's germline CDR1 is SGHRS and CDR2 YFSETQ. The CDR3 totals 14 residues. The CDR3 sequence: CASSLGSRNTEAFF. CDR3 nucleotide sequence: TGCGCCAGCAGCTTGGGGTCCAGGAACACTGAAGCTTTCTTT. The complete variable domain, with remaining parts taken from reference TRBV5-1 and TRBJ1-1, reads KAGVTQTPRYLIKTRGQQVTLSCSPISGHRSVSWYQQTPGQGLQFLFEYFSETQRNKGNFPGRFSGRQFSNSRSEMNVSTLELGDSALYLCASSLGSRNTEAFFGQGTRLTVV.

The genes are TRBV28 and TRBJ1-2, with a tentative D call TRBD1 (6 bases). Between the trimmed V and J ends, which lost 4 bases and 4 bases, there was a span of 13 bases. The CDR3 is made up of 14 amino acids. The germline V gene encodes CDR1 MDHEN and CDR2 SYDVKM. The CDR3 protein is CASSSEQGIYGYTF. The CDR3 coding sequence is TGTGCCAGCAGTTCCGAGCAGGGGATCTATGGCTACACCTTC.

The chain couples TRBV25-1 to TRBJ2-5; a possible D gene is TRBD1 (6 bases). The CDR3 runs 13 residues. V was pared by 6 bases and J by 5 bases, with 13 bases between. CDR1 MGHDK and CDR2 SYGVNS come from the germline V gene. The CDR3 sequence is CASRNRAQETQYF. CDR3 nucleotides: TGTGCCAGCAGGAACAGGGCTCAGGAGACCCAGTACTTC. The variable domain in full, with the rest retrieved from reference TRBV25-1 and TRBJ2-5, is EADIYQTPRYLVIGTGKKITLECSQTMGHDKMYWYQQDPGMELHLIHYSYGVNSTEKGDLSSESTVSRIRTEHFPLTLESARPSHTSQYLCASRNRAQETQYFGPGTRLLVL.